Shown below are 24 T cell receptor beta chains from a single sample sequenced in a study of T cell changes during pregnancy in multiple sclerosis. Produced via immunoSEQ multiplex PCR; TCRdb's table is partial and in-frame only. The profile shows some 45,000 clones, 70% to 90% of them singletons. Here the sequenced sample was CD4+ T cells from peripheral blood mononuclear cells, taken after pregnancy. The receptors were gathered from a female donor with multiple sclerosis, enrolled in a pregnancy study.

V is TRBV27 and J is TRBJ1-1; 9 nucleotides match TRBD1. The germline V gene has CDR1 MNHEY and CDR2 SMNVEV (reference sequence). J was trimmed by 0 bases and V by 2 bases; bases with no gene match: 1. This CDR3 region has 15 residues. The CDR3 DNA sequence: TGTGCCAGCAGTTTAGGACAGGGGATGAACACTGAAGCTTTCTTT. Its translation is CASSLGQGMNTEAFF.

The chain has TRBV7-2 and TRBJ2-1; TRBD2 aligns across 9 bases. This CDR3 is built from 12 residues. The V gene end was trimmed by 4 bases and the J gene end by 13 bases; junction bases not matched to a gene: 5. In germline, CDR1 is SGHTA, CDR2 FQGNSA. Here the CDR3 DNA reads TGTGCCAGCAGCTCGCTAGCGGGGAAACAGTTCTTC. Protein product: CASSSLAGKQFF.

This chain uses TRBV5-1 with TRBJ1-4; 9 bases match TRBD1. V trimming: 0 bases; J trimming: 7 bases; junction bases outside the gene matches: 4. From germline, CDR1 is SGHRS and CDR2 YFSETQ. CDR3 length equals 15 residues. The CDR3 sequence: CASSLGQGGGEKLFF. CDR3 sequence (DNA): TGCGCCAGCAGCTTGGGACAGGGGGGGGGTGAAAAACTGTTTTTT.

The chain joins TRBV18 to TRBJ1-2; 10 nucleotides match TRBD1. The length of the CDR3 is 16 residues. V lost 3 bases and J lost 0; bases outside the gene matches: 4. Germline CDR1 is KGHSH and CDR2 is LQKENI. DNA of the CDR3: TGTGCCAGCTCACCCGGGACAGGGGACACTAACTATGGCTACACCTTC. It encodes CASSPGTGDTNYGYTF.

The rearrangement links TRBV9 to TRBJ2-1; the D gene is possibly TRBD2 (6 bases). V gave up 3 bases and J gave up 10 bases, with 14 bases separating them. This CDR3 is 13 amino acids long. Germline V gene data show CDR1 as SGDLS and CDR2 as YYNGEE. CDR3 in amino acids: CASSGYGAGEQFF. For the CDR3, the DNA is TGTGCCAGCAGCGGGTATGGGGCGGGGGAGCAGTTCTTC.

The chain links TRBV7-2 to TRBJ1-1; D is unresolved. Germline-derived CDR1 and CDR2 are SGHTA and FQGNSA. Trimming left V 2 bases short and J 1 base short, with 17 bases between. The CDR3 totals 17 residues. The CDR3 DNA reads TGTGCCAGCAGCTTATATTGGGGAGGGCAGCAGAACACTGAAGCTTTCTTT. This translates into CASSLYWGGQQNTEAFF.

The chain uses TRBV7-9 and TRBJ2-7; TRBD1 matches at 9 bases. From germline, CDR1 is SEHNR and CDR2 FQNEAQ (reference sequence). The CDR3 has 15 residues. Losses at the gene ends were 1 base for V and 1 base for J; bases not matched to a gene: 2. The CDR3 coding sequence is TGTGCCAGCAGCTTAGGGGGACAGGGTTCCTACGAGCAGTACTTC. Translation: CASSLGGQGSYEQYF.

The chain employs TRBV5-1 and TRBJ2-3; 8 nucleotides match TRBD2. The CDR3 totals 16 residues. CDR1 SGHRS and CDR2 YFSETQ come from the germline V gene. V trimming: 0 bases; J trimming: 0 bases; junction bases outside the gene matches: 3. CDR3 coding DNA: TGCGCCAGCAGCTTGGCCGGGAGGGGTAGCACAGATACGCAGTATTTT. Amino acids: CASSLAGRGSTDTQYF.

The J gene is TRBJ1-3, the V gene TRBV2; no clear D gene. CDR3 length: 14 residues. V lost 7 bases and J lost 0, with 10 bases in between. CDR1 and CDR2 (germline): SNHLY, FYNNEI. The CDR3 nucleotides are TGTGCCAGCATCCCCGCGGGCTCTGGAAACACCATATATTTT. Its translation: CASIPAGSGNTIYF.

For the CDR3, the DNA is TGCGCCAGCAGCCAAGAGTACGGGACAGGGCCCACCGGGGAGCTGTTTTTT. Translation: CASSQEYGTGPTGELFF. The chain combines TRBV4-1 with TRBJ2-2; 9 bases match TRBD1. Trimming removed 0 bases from V and 4 bases from J; junction bases left unmatched: 6. This CDR3 comprises 17 residues. The germline CDR1 and CDR2 sequences are MGHRA and YSYEKL.

The V call is TRBV11-1, the J call TRBJ1-2; D not certain. Germline V CDR1 and CDR2: SGHAT, FQDESV (reference sequence). Trimming removed 3 bases at V and 4 bases at J, with 9 bases between. The CDR3 extends over 13 amino acids. Here the CDR3 reads CASSFGRPYGYTF. In DNA, the CDR3 is TGTGCCAGCAGCTTCGGCAGGCCCTATGGCTACACCTTC. The whole variable domain, filled in from reference TRBV11-1 and TRBJ1-2, reads EAEVAQSPRYKITEKSQAVAFWCDPISGHATLYWYRQILGQGPELLVQFQDESVVDDSQLPKDRFSAERLKGVDSTLKIQPAELGDSAMYLCASSFGRPYGYTFGSGTRLTVV.

This clone was counted only a few times. This chain uses TRBV12-5 with TRBJ1-3; 8 bases match TRBD1. There are 14 residues in the CDR3. Losses at the gene ends were 5 bases for V and 2 bases for J; bases not matched to a gene: 2. Germline V CDR1 and CDR2: LGHNT, FRNRAP. Written as DNA, the CDR3 is TGTGCTAGTGGTCTACAGGGGGCTGGAAACACCATATATTTT. It encodes CASGLQGAGNTIYF.

This sequence joins TRBV5-1 and TRBJ1-1, with D possibly matching TRBD1 (6 bases). This CDR3 is built from 16 residues. V was shortened by 3 bases and J by 6 bases, with 21 bases between the two germline ends. Germline V CDR1 and CDR2: SGHRS, YFSETQ. CDR3 nucleotides: TGCGCCAGCAGCTGGGGTTTTACAGGGCGGATCCCTGAAGCTTTCTTT. It codes for CASSWGFTGRIPEAFF.

This chain joins TRBV25-1 and TRBJ2-1, with TRBD1 identical over 11 bases. The V segment lost 3 bases and the J segment 8 bases; nucleotides outside the gene matches: 12. Germline CDR1 reads MGHDK; CDR2 reads SYGVNS. CDR3 length: 17 amino acids. CDR3 sequence: CASSEVVSDRGRDEQFF. The DNA of the CDR3 is TGTGCCAGCAGTGAGGTCGTGTCGGACAGGGGGCGGGATGAGCAGTTCTTC.

The chain couples TRBV18 to TRBJ1-2, with D possibly being TRBD1 (6 bases). This CDR3 spans 16 amino acids. Germline CDR1 reads KGHSH; CDR2 reads LQKENI. Between the trimmed V and J ends, which lost 6 bases and 2 bases, there was a span of 19 bases. The CDR3 DNA follows: TGTGCCAGCTCGCTATCACAGGGAAGTTGGAACTATGGCTACACCTTC. Translation: CASSLSQGSWNYGYTF.

This chain joins TRBV6-5 and TRBJ1-2; possible D gene TRBD1, 6 bases. This CDR3 spans 14 amino acids. Germline V gene sequence: CDR1 MNHEY, CDR2 SVGAGI. Trimming stripped 6 bases from V and 4 bases from J, with 15 bases between. CDR3 amino acids: CASSRSGDSYGYTF. As DNA, the CDR3 is TGTGCCAGCAGCCGGTCAGGGGATTCCTATGGCTACACCTTC.

The chain couples TRBV12-5 to TRBJ1-1; no clear D gene. The CDR3 is made up of 13 amino acids. Germline assignment: CDR1 LGHNT and CDR2 FRNRAP. V lost 5 bases and J lost 2, with 9 bases in between. The CDR3 loop is CASGPGSNTEAFF. CDR3 nucleotide sequence: TGTGCTAGTGGTCCAGGCTCCAACACTGAAGCTTTCTTT.

The chain is built from TRBV9 and TRBJ1-5, with 8 nucleotides matching TRBD1. The V gene's germline CDR1 is SGDLS and CDR2 YYNGEE. With 4 bases clipped from V and 6 bases from J, the junction kept 12 bases outside the gene matches. The CDR3 totals 16 residues. CDR3 in DNA: TGTGCCAGCAGCACTCCCCACAGGGGGGAAGGTCAGCCCCAGCATTTT. It is translated as CASSTPHRGEGQPQHF.

This chain connects TRBV18 to TRBJ2-6, with a weak D call TRBD1 (5 bases). The CDR3 has 17 amino acids. The germline V and J ends were trimmed by 3 bases and 0 bases, with 12 bases remaining between them. Germline CDR1 KGHSH, CDR2 LQKENI. The CDR3 DNA reads as TGTGCCAGCTCACCTGGCCAGGGATCCTCTGGGGCCAACGTCCTGACTTTC. It translates to CASSPGQGSSGANVLTF.

The chain is built from TRBV5-8 and TRBJ2-5, with no clear D. This CDR3 is 13 amino acids long. Germline V gene data show CDR1 as SGHTS and CDR2 as YDEGEE. Trimming shortened V by 0 bases and J by 1 base, and 4 bases separated the two germline ends. The CDR3 is CASSLGLQETQYF. The CDR3 DNA sequence: TGTGCCAGCAGCTTGGGGCTCCAAGAGACCCAGTACTTC.

The J gene is TRBJ1-1, the V gene TRBV19, with a tentative D call TRBD1 (6 bases). The CDR3 consists of 15 residues. V was clipped by 5 bases and J by 1 base, with 14 bases between them. Germline CDR1 and CDR2: LNHDA and SQIVND (reference sequence). In DNA, the CDR3 is TGTGCCAGTAGTCCTAGGACAGCCGCGAACACTGAAGCTTTCTTT. Protein product: CASSPRTAANTEAFF.

This chain connects TRBV7-6 to TRBJ2-5; D may be TRBD1 (5 bases). Trimming stripped 2 bases from V and 0 bases from J, with 22 bases between. Germline loops: CDR1 SGHVS, CDR2 FNYEAQ. The CDR3 loop spans 19 amino acids. The CDR3, as DNA: TGTGCCAGCAGCTTAAATGCCCGCACGAACCAGGGCTACCAAGAGACCCAGTACTTC. Protein product: CASSLNARTNQGYQETQYF.

The chain employs TRBV28 and TRBJ1-1; TRBD1 matches 7 bases. From germline, CDR1 is MDHEN and CDR2 SYDVKM. The CDR3 loop spans 16 amino acids. Trimming took 2 bases from V and 0 from J; bases not matched to a gene: 6. The CDR3 DNA is TGTGCCAGCAGTTTAACCCCAGGGGGGATGAACACTGAAGCTTTCTTT. Its translation is CASSLTPGGMNTEAFF. Full variable domain (remainder filled in from reference TRBV28 and TRBJ1-1): DVKVTQSSRYLVKRTGEKVFLECVQDMDHENMFWYRQDPGLGLRLIYFSYDVKMKEKGDIPEGYSVSREKKERFSLILESASTNQTSMYLCASSLTPGGMNTEAFFGQGTRLTVV.

This clone was counted between two and nine times. The chain employs TRBV18 and TRBJ2-7, with 7 bases fitting TRBD1. V was pared by 0 bases and J by 2 bases, with 1 base of the junction left unmatched. Germline loops: CDR1 KGHSH, CDR2 LQKENI. The CDR3 length is 14 residues. In nucleotides, the CDR3 is TGTGCCAGCTCACCACCGGGACAGCCCTACGAGCAGTACTTC. Encoded protein: CASSPPGQPYEQYF.